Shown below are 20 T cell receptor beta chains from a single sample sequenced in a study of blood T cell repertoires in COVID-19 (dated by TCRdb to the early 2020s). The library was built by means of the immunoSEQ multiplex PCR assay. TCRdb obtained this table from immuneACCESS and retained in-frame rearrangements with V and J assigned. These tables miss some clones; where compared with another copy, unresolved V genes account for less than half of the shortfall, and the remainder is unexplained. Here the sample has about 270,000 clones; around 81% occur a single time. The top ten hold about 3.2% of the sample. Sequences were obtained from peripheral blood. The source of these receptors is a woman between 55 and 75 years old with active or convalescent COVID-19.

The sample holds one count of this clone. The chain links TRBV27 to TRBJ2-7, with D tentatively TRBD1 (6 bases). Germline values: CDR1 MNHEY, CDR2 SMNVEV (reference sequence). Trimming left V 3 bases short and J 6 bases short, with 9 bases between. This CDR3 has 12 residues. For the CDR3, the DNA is TGTGCCAGCAGTTTTACACAGGGCGAGCAGTACTTC. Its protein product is CASSFTQGEQYF.

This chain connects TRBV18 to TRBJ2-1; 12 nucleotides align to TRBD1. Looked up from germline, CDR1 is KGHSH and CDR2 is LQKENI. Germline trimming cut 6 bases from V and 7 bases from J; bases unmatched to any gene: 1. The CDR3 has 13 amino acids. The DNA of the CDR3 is TGTGCCAGCTCGGGACAGGGGGCAAATGAGCAGTTCTTC. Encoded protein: CASSGQGANEQFF.

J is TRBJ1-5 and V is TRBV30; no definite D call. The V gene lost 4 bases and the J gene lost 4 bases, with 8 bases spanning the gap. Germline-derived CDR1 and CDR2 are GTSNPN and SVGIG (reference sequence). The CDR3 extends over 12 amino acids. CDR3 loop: CAWIAGNQPQHF. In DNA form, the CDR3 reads TGTGCCTGGATAGCGGGGAATCAGCCCCAGCATTTT.

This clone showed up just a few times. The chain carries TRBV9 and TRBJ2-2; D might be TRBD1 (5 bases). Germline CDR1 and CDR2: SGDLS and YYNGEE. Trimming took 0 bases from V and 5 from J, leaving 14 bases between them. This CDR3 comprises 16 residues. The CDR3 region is CASSVGGGAGTGELFF. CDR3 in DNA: TGTGCCAGCAGCGTAGGTGGTGGGGCAGGTACCGGGGAGCTGTTTTTT.

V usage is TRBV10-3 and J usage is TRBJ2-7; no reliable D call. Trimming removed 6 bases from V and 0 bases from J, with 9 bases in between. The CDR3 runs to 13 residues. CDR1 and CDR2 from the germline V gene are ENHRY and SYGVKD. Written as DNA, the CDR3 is TGTGCCATCAGGCAGGTCGGCTCCTACGAGCAGTACTTC. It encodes CAIRQVGSYEQYF.

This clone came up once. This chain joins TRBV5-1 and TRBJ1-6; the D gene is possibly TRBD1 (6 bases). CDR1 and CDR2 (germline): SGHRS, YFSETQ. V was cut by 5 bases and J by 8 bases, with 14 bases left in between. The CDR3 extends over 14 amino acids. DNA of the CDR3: TGCGCCAGCAGTGTAATGGGGGCTGATTCACCCCTCCACTTT. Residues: CASSVMGADSPLHF.

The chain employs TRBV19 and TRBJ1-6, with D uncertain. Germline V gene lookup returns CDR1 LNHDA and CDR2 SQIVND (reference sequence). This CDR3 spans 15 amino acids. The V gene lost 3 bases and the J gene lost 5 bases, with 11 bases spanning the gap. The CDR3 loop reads CASSISGWDNSPLHF. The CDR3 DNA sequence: TGTGCCAGTAGTATCTCAGGCTGGGATAATTCACCCCTCCACTTT.

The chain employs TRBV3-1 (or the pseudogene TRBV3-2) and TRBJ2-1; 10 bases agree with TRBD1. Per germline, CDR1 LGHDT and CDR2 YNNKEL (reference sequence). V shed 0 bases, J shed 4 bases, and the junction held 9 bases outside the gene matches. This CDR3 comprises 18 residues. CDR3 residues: CASSQDFGPGQGYNEQFF. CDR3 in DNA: TGTGCCAGCAGCCAAGACTTCGGACCGGGACAGGGGTACAATGAGCAGTTCTTC.

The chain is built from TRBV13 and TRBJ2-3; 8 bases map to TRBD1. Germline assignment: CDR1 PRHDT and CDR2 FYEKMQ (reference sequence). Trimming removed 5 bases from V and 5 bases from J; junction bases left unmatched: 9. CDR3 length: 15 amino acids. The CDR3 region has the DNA TGTGCCAGCAGCCGGCCGACAGGGGCCGGAGATACGCAGTATTTT. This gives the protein CASSRPTGAGDTQYF. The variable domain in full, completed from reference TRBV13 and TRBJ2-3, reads AAGVIQSPRHLIKEKRETATLKCYPIPRHDTVYWYQQGPGQDPQFLISFYEKMQSDKGSIPDRFSAQQFSDYHSELNMSSLELGDSALYFCASSRPTGAGDTQYFGPGTRLTVL.

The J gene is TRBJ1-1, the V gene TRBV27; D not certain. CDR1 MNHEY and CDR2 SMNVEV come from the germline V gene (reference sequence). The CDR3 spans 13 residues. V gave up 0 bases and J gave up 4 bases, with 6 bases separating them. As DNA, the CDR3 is TGTGCCAGCAGTTTATCACTAGGCACTGAAGCTTTCTTT. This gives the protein CASSLSLGTEAFF.

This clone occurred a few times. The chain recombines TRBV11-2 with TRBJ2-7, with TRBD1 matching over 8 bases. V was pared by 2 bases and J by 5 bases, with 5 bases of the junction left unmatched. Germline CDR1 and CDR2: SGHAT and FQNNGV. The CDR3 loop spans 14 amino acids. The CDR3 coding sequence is TGTGCCAGCAGCTTAATCGACAGGGGCGACGAGCAGTACTTC. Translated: CASSLIDRGDEQYF. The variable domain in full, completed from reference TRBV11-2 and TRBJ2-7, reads EAGVAQSPRYKIIEKRQSVAFWCNPISGHATLYWYQQILGQGPKLLIQFQNNGVVDDSQLPKDRFSAERLKGVDSTLKIQPAKLEDSAVYLCASSLIDRGDEQYFGPGTRLTVT.

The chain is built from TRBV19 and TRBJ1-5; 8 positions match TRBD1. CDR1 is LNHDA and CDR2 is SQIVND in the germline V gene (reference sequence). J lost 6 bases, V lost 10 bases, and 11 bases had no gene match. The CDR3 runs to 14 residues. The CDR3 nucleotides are TGTGCCACCATGGGACAGGAGTTTTTTCAGCCCCAGCATTTT. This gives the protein CATMGQEFFQPQHF.

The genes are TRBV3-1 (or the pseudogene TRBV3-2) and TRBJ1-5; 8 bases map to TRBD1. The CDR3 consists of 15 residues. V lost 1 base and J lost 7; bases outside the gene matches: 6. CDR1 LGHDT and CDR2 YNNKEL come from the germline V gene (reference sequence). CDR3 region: CASSQGTGSRQPQHF. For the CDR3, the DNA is TGTGCCAGCAGCCAAGGGACAGGGTCAAGACAGCCCCAGCATTTT.

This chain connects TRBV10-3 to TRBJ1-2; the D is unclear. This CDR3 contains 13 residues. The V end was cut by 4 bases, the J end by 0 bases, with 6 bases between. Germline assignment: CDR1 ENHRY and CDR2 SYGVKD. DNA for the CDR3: TGTGCCATCAGTGGTGACTCTAACTATGGCTACACCTTC. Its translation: CAISGDSNYGYTF.

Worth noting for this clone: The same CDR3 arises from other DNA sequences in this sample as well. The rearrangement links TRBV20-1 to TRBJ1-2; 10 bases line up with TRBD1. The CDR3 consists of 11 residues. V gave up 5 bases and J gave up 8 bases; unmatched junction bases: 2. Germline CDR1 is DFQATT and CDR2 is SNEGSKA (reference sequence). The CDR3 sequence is CSAWDRGGYTF. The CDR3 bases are TGCAGTGCTTGGGACAGGGGCGGCTACACCTTC.

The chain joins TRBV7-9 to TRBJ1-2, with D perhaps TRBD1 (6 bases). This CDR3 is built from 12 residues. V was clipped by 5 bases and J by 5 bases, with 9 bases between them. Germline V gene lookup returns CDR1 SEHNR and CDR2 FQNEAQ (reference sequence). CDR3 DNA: TGTGCCAGCAGCGTCACAGGGTATGGCTACACCTTC. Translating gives CASSVTGYGYTF.

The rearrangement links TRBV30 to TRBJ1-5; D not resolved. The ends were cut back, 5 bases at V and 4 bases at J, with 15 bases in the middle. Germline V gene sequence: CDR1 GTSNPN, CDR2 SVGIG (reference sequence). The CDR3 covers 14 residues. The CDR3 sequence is CAWGRTGGNQPQHF. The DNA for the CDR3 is TGTGCCTGGGGAAGGACCGGAGGGAATCAGCCCCAGCATTTT.

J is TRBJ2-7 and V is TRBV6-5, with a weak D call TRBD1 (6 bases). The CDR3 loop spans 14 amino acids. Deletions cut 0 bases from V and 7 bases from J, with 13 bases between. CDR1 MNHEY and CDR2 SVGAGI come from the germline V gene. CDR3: CASSYSGGPGEQYF. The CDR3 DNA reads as TGTGCCAGCAGTTACTCTGGGGGCCCGGGAGAGCAGTACTTC.

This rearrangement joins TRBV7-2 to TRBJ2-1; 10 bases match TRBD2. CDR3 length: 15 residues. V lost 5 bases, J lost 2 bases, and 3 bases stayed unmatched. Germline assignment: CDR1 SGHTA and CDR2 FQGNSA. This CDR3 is CASSRTSGAYNEQFF. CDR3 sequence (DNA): TGTGCCAGCAGCAGAACTAGCGGGGCCTACAATGAGCAGTTCTTC.

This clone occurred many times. DNA for the CDR3: TGCGCCAGCAGCCAAGCCCGACTAGCGGCTCGATACGAGCAGTACTTC. Protein product: CASSQARLAARYEQYF. The chain has TRBV4-1 and TRBJ2-7; 9 bases are shared with TRBD2. This CDR3 contains 16 residues. V was clipped by 1 base and J by 4 bases; unmatched bases: 8. Germline CDR1 is MGHRA and CDR2 is YSYEKL.